Only one count was recorded for the clone carrying this T cell receptor beta chain. Trimming removed 3 bases from V and 2 bases from J, with 16 bases in between. This CDR3 contains 16 residues. This entry comes from a study of blood T cells in healthy people across ages. The authors ran a second PCR of about 6 to 11 cycles using a sample-barcoded 5' primer and a J-beta primer mix. TCRdb re-analysed the 5' RACE reads in MiXCR, keeping a single row per CDR3 protein. This sample carries 800,000 to 1,300,000 distinct CDR3 sequences, approximately 25% of them seen once, and the ten largest clones take about 0.69%. The same sample was also used in a study of T cells of mothers and their children.

Sequencing input: blood. The chain uses TRBV12-3 or TRBV12-4 and TRBJ2-5; D uncertain. This TCR was sampled from a girl under 10 years old in good health. This CDR3 is CASSLFLGSFQETQYF. CDR3 nucleotide sequence: TGTGCCAGCAGTTTGTTTCTTGGTAGCTTTCAAGAGACCCAGTACTTC.